This T cell receptor (beta chain) was found in a study of T cell repertoires in cytomegalovirus infection. Overall study context: It can be stated that public TCR beta signatures indicated CMV infection as well as a matching HLA type.

Using its own MiXCR run on the reads, TCRdb lists one record per CDR3 protein. Of hundreds of thousands of distinct CDR3 sequences in the sample, roughly 42% were seen once. General study results and limits: Cumulative frequency of public TCR beta families picked out carriers of CMV plus the relevant HLA.

In this sample, this clonotype turned up once. Its antigen is still unknown. Specimen: cultured PBMCs, collected from culture after CMV antigen stimulation. The receptor was isolated from a human donor in good health (CMV status not recorded). Some clones in this sample may be carry-over from other donors' samples.

The CDR3 reads CSASSGLDQPQHF. Here the CDR3 DNA reads TGCAGTGCTAGCTCAGGCCTTGATCAGCCCCAGCATTTT. The rearrangement joins TRBV20-1 to TRBJ1-5; D unresolved. The CDR3 is made up of 13 amino acids. The V gene's germline CDR1 is DFQATT and CDR2 SNEGSKA (reference sequence). Trimming shortened V by 3 bases and J by 5 bases, and 11 bases separated the two germline ends.